Presented here are 7 T cell receptor beta chains from one specimen sequenced in a study of molecular identifiers for immune sequencing clone quantification. MiXCR, applied by TCRdb to the PCR reads, yields one record per CDR3 protein. The sample records more than 550,000 distinct CDR3 sequences, about 25% being singletons. The sequenced sample was naive CD8+ T cells from blood, with Jurkat cell RNA spiked in. Specified subset: FACS-sorted CD8+CD4-CCR7+CD45RA+ naive T cells. These receptors were obtained from a human donor in good health. Some libraries in this study had Jurkat cell RNA spiked in.

The sample holds a few counts of this clonotype. The genes are TRBV21-1 and TRBJ2-7; TRBD2, the table's D call, lacks a check against the DNA. TRBV21-1 is given as a pseudogene. The CDR3 has 16 residues. The CDR3 loop reads CASSKVLRGRFYEQYF. CDR3 DNA: TGTGCCAGCAGCAAAGTTTTGAGGGGGCGCTTCTACGAGCAGTACTTC.

This clonotype was counted between two and nine times. The chain couples TRBV20-1 to TRBJ2-5; a weak D match, TRBD1 (6 bases). The V end was cut by 0 bases, the J end by 4 bases, with 12 bases between. Per germline, CDR1 DFQATT and CDR2 SNEGSKA (reference sequence). This CDR3 contains 14 residues. The CDR3 loop is CSARDLAGAETQYF. For the CDR3, the DNA is TGCAGTGCTAGAGATCTCGCAGGGGCAGAGACCCAGTACTTC.

This clonotype occurred many times. The V gene is TRBV6-6, the J gene TRBJ1-1, with TRBD1 matching 9 bases. CDR1 and CDR2 (germline): MNHNY, SVGAGI (reference sequence). Losses at the gene ends were 5 bases for V and 4 bases for J; bases not matched to a gene: 8. This CDR3 is 15 amino acids long. The CDR3 sequence is CASSRSQGAGTEAFF. Written as DNA, the CDR3 is TGTGCCAGCAGTAGATCACAGGGGGCTGGCACTGAAGCTTTCTTT.

This clonotype came up many times. The chain links TRBV6-5 to TRBJ2-2; 7 bases are a match to TRBD2. Germline loops: CDR1 MNHEY, CDR2 SVGAGI. J gave up 5 bases and V 3 bases, and 9 bases lay outside the gene matches. CDR3 length: 16 residues. The CDR3 reads CASSYLAGAETGELFF. DNA of the CDR3: TGTGCCAGCAGTTATTTGGCGGGAGCGGAAACCGGGGAGCTGTTTTTT.

Note on this clonotype: A clone one base away is much larger, so this may be a read error. The genes are TRBV20-1 and TRBJ2-3; D gene ambiguous. The CDR3 consists of 16 residues. Germline lookup yields CDR1 DFQATT and CDR2 SNEGSKA (reference sequence). V lost 1 base and J lost 2, with 16 bases in between. The CDR3 nucleotides read TGCAGTGCTAGAGGGGTCTTACCCACTAACACAGATACGCAGTATTTT. Translation: CSARGVLPTNTDTQYF.

Notes on this clonotype: Likely a read error: the CDR3 ends without its conserved phenylalanine or tryptophan. V usage is TRBV7-9 and J usage is TRBJ1-4; no clear D gene. Germline V gene sequence: CDR1 SEHNR, CDR2 FQNEAQ (reference sequence). V was trimmed by 8 bases and J by 2 bases, leaving 15 bases between them. This CDR3 has 15 residues. The CDR3 region is CASFPHGETNEKLFL. CDR3 bases: TGTGCCAGCTTCCCCCACGGGGAGACTAATGAAAAACTGTTTCTT.

Concerning this clonotype: A much larger clone sits a single nucleotide away, making a read error possible. The gene calls are TRBV7-6 and TRBJ2-5; D unresolved. V was clipped by 2 bases and J by 1 base, with 14 bases between them. Germline assignment: CDR1 SGHVS and CDR2 FNYEAQ. The CDR3 consists of 16 residues. In nucleotides, the CDR3 is TGTGCCAGCAGCTTATTAGTGGGCGAATGCCAAGAGACCCAGTACTTC. Translation: CASSLLVGECQETQYF.